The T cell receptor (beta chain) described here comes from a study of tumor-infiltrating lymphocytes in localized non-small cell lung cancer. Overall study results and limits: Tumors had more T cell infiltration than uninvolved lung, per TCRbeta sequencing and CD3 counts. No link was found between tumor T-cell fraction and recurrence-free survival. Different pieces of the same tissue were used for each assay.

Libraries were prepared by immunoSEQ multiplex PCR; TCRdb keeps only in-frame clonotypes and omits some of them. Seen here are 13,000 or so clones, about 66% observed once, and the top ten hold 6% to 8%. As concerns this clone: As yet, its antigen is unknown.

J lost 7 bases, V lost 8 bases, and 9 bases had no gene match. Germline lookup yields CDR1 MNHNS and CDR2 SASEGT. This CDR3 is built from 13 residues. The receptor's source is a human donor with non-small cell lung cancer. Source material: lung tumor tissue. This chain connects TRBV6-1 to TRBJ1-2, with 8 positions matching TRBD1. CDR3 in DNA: TGTGCCAGCGGCTCAGGGGGCGAAGGTGGCTACACCTTC. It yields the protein CASGSGGEGGYTF.